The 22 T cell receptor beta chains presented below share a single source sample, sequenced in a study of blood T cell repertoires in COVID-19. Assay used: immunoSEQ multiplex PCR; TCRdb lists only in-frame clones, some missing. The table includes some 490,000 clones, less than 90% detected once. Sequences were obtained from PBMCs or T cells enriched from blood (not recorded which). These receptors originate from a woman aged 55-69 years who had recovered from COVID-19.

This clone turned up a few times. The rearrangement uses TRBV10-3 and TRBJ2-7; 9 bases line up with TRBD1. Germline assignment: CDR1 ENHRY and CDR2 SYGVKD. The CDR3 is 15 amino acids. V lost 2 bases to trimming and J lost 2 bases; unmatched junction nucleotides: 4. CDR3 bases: TGTGCCATCAGTGAGCCGGACAGGGGTGCCTACGAGCAGTACTTC. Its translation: CAISEPDRGAYEQYF.

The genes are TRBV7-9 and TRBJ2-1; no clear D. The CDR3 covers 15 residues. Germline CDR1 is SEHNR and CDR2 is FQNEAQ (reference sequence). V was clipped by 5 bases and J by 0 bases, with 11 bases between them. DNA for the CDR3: TGTGCCAGCAGCCCTCAGATCATCTCCTACAATGAGCAGTTCTTC. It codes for CASSPQIISYNEQFF. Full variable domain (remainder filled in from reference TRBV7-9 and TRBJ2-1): DTGVSQNPRHKITKRGQNVTFRCDPISEHNRLYWYRQTLGQGPEFLTYFQNEAQLEKSRLLSDRFSAERPKGSFSTLEIQRTEQGDSAMYLCASSPQIISYNEQFFGPGTRLTVL.

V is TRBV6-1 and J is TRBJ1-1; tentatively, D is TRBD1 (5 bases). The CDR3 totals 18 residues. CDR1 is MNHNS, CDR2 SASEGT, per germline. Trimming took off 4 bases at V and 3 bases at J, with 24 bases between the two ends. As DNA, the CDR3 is TGTGCCAGCAGTGGGCCGACCCGGGACTCCGCCGGGGACACTGAAGCTTTCTTT. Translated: CASSGPTRDSAGDTEAFF.

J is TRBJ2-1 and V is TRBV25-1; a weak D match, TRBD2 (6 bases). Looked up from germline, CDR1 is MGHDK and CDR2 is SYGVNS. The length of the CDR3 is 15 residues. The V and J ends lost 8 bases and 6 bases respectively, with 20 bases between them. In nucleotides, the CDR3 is TGTGCCAGCTCTCGCGGACTAATGCTCGCCAATGAGCAGTTCTTC. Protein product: CASSRGLMLANEQFF.

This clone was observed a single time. The CDR3 loop reads CASTAGGASDYEQYV. The CDR3 nucleotides read TGTGCCAGCACCGCTGGGGGGGCCTCGGATTACGAGCAGTACGTC. V and J are TRBV28 and TRBJ2-7, with D perhaps TRBD2 (7 bases). Per the germline V gene, CDR1 is MDHEN and CDR2 is SYDVKM. V was cut by 7 bases and J by 4 bases, with 20 bases left in between. The CDR3 is 15 residues long.

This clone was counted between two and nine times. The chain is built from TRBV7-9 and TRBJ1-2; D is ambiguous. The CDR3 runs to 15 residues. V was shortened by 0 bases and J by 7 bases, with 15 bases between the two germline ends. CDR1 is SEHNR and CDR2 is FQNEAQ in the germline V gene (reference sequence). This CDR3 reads CASSLAQRVNAGYTF. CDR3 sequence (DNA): TGTGCCAGCAGCTTAGCGCAGAGGGTTAACGCTGGCTACACCTTC.

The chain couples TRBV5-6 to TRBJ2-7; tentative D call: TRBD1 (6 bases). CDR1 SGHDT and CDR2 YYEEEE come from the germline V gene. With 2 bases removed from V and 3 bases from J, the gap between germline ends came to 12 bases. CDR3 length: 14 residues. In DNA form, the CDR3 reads TGTGCCAGCAGCTTAGGACAGCCTATCTACGAGCAGTACTTC. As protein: CASSLGQPIYEQYF. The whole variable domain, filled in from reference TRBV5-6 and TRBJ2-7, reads DAGVTQSPTHLIKTRGQQVTLRCSPKSGHDTVSWYQQALGQGPQFIFQYYEEEERQRGNFPDRFSGHQFPNYSSELNVNALLLGDSALYLCASSLGQPIYEQYFGPGTRLTVT.

CDR3 in amino acids: CATSEQGGTPQHF. The CDR3 nucleotides are TGTGCCACCAGTGAACAGGGGGGAACGCCCCAGCATTTT. The V gene is TRBV24-1, the J gene TRBJ1-5, with TRBD1 matching 8 bases. CDR1 and CDR2 (germline): KGHDR, SFDVKD. This CDR3 has 13 residues. V lost 4 bases to trimming and J lost 9 bases; unmatched junction nucleotides: 4.

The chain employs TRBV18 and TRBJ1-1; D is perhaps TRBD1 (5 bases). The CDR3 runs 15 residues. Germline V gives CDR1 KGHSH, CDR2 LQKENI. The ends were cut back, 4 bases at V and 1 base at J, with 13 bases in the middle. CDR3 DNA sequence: TGTGCCAGCTCACTCGAAAGGGGAAGGAACACTGAAGCTTTCTTT. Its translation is CASSLERGRNTEAFF.

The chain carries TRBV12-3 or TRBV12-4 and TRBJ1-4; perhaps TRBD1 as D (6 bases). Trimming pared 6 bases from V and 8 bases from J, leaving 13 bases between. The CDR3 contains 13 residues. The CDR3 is CASRGADREKLFF. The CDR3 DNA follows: TGTGCCAGCAGGGGGGCCGACAGGGAAAAACTGTTTTTT.

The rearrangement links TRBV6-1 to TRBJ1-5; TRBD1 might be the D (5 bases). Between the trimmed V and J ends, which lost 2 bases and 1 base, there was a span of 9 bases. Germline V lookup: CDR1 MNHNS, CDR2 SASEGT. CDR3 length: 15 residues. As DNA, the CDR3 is TGTGCCAGCAGTGAACCAGGGCCGAGCAATCAGCCCCAGCATTTT. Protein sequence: CASSEPGPSNQPQHF.

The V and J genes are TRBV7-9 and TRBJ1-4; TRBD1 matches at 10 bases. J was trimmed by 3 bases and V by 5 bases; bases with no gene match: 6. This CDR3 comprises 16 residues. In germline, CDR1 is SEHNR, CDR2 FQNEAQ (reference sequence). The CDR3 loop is CASSRDRGGPNEKLFF. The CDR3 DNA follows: TGTGCCAGCAGCCGGGACAGGGGAGGACCTAATGAAAAACTGTTTTTT. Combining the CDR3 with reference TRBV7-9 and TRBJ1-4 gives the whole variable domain DTGVSQNPRHKITKRGQNVTFRCDPISEHNRLYWYRQTLGQGPEFLTYFQNEAQLEKSRLLSDRFSAERPKGSFSTLEIQRTEQGDSAMYLCASSRDRGGPNEKLFFGSGTQLSVL.

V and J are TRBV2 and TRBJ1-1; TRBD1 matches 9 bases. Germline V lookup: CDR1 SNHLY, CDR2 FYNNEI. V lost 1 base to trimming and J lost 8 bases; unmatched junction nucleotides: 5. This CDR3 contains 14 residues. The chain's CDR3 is CASSEVRQGGEAFF. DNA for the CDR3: TGTGCCAGCAGTGAAGTTCGACAGGGGGGAGAAGCTTTCTTT. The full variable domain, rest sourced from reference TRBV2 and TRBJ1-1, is EPEVTQTPSHQVTQMGQEVILRCVPISNHLYFYWYRQILGQKVEFLVSFYNNEISEKSEIFDDQFSVERPDGSNFTLKIRSTKLEDSAMYFCASSEVRQGGEAFFGQGTRLTVV.

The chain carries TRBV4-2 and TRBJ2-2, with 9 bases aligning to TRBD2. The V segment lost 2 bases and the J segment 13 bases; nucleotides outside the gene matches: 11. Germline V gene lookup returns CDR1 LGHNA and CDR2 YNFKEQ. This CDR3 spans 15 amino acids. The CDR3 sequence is CASSQPGLALGGLFF. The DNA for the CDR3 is TGTGCCAGCAGCCAACCAGGACTAGCGTTGGGTGGGCTGTTTTTT.

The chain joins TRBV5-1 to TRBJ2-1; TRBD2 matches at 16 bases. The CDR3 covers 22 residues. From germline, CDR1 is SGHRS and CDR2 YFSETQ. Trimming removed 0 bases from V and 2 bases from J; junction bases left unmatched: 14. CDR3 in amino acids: CASSLARKPGLAGGLTYNEQFF. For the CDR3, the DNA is TGCGCCAGCAGCTTGGCGCGAAAACCGGGACTAGCGGGGGGGTTGACCTACAATGAGCAGTTCTTC.

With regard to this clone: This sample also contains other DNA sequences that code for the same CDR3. The CDR3 sequence: CASSVASGGYNEQFF. In nucleotides, the CDR3 is TGTGCCAGCAGCGTAGCTTCAGGGGGCTACAATGAGCAGTTCTTC. V is TRBV9 and J is TRBJ2-1; 7 bases map to TRBD1. Unmatched junction bases numbered 3, after V lost 0 bases and J lost 3 bases. CDR3 length equals 15 residues. CDR1 SGDLS and CDR2 YYNGEE come from the germline V gene.

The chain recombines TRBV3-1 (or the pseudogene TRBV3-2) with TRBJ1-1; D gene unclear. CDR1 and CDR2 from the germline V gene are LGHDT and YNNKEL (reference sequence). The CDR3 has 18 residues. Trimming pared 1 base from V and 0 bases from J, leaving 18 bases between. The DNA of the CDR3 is TGTGCCAGCAGCCAAGTACCCTTTGGCGGTTTCATGAACACTGAAGCTTTCTTT. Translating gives CASSQVPFGGFMNTEAFF.

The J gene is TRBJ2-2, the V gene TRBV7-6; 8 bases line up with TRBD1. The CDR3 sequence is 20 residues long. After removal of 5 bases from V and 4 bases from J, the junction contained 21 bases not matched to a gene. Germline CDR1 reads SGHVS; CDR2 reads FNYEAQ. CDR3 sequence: CASSRSGQGASKGITGELFF. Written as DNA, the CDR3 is TGTGCCAGCAGCCGAAGTGGGCAGGGGGCGTCTAAGGGGATCACCGGGGAGCTGTTTTTT.

The CDR3 protein is CASRNFGGNTEAFF. In DNA, the CDR3 is TGTGCCAGCAGGAACTTTGGGGGCAACACTGAAGCTTTCTTT. The chain employs TRBV6-5 and TRBJ1-1; D may be TRBD1 (6 bases). The CDR3 spans 14 residues. CDR1 and CDR2 from the germline V gene are MNHEY and SVGAGI. Trimming cost V 6 bases and J 2 bases, with 13 bases left between them.

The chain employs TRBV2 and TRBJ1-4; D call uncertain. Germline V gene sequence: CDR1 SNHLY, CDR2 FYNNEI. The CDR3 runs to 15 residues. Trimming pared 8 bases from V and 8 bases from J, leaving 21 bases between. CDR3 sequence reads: CASANSGGREEKLFF. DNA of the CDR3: TGTGCCAGCGCCAACTCGGGAGGTCGAGAGGAAAAACTGTTTTTT.

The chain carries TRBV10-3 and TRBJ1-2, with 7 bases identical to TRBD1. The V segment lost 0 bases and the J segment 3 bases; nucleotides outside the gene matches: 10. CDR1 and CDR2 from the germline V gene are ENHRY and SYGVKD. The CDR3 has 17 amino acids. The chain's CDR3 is CAISESTRKGADYGYTF. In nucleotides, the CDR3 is TGTGCCATCAGTGAGTCGACTCGTAAGGGGGCCGACTATGGCTACACCTTC.

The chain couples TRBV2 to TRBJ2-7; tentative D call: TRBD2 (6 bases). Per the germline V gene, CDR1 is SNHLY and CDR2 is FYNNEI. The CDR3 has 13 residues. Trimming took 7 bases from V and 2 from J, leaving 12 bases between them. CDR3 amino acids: CASTAGRAYEQYF. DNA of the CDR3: TGTGCCAGCACCGCGGGACGAGCCTACGAGCAGTACTTC.